The TCR beta chain described here comes from a study of blood T cell repertoires in COVID-19. Overall study: Acute-phase and convalescent COVID-19 samples originated in the United States, Italy and Spain.

CDR1 SGHAT and CDR2 FQNNGV come from the germline V gene. V lost 8 bases and J 2 bases, leaving 19 bases between the germline ends. The CDR3 extends over 15 amino acids. Per the original methods: Reference gene primer amplification gave nucleated cell count estimates. Assay used: immunoSEQ multiplex PCR; TCRdb lists only in-frame clones, some missing. Clone size and the V and J calls come from that table; the DNA yielded D and trimming. The sample holds roughly 460,000 clones, around 90% seen once. The receptor was derived from a man between 18 and 29 years old with COVID-19, enrolled during active disease. The sequenced material came from peripheral blood. This chain links TRBV11-2 with TRBJ2-7; tentative D call: TRBD1 (6 bases). This CDR3 is CASRAGRTETYEQYF. The CDR3 nucleotides read TGTGCCAGCCGAGCTGGGCGGACAGAAACCTACGAGCAGTACTTC.